This TCR beta chain emerged from a study of T cells after yellow fever vaccination. General observations from the study: Reappearance after the booster was seen for most primary-vaccination clones, at roughly 96% CD4 and more than 80% CD8.

V was clipped by 4 bases and J by 4 bases; unmatched bases: 10. The CDR3 sequence is 18 residues long. CDR1 is MNHEY, CDR2 SMNVEV, per germline (reference sequence). For TCR, cDNA came from 5'RACE template switching, which added a universal primer site and UMIs. From the 5' RACE reads, TCRdb called clonotypes with MiXCR, one entry per CDR3 protein. The table lists 100,000 or so distinct CDR3 sequences, 8.9% of them singletons. V gene TRBV27 combines with J gene TRBJ2-3, with 14 bases fitting TRBD2. The source material was CD8+ T cells not binding an NS4B(214-222) dextramer, sorted from PBMCs, sampled around 14 days after the first yellow fever vaccination. This receptor was obtained from a man aged 18 to 30 who received the YFV17D yellow fever vaccine. This CDR3 reads CASSSGTSGGHTADTQYF. For the CDR3, the DNA is TGTGCCAGCAGTTCGGGGACTAGCGGGGGTCACACCGCAGATACGCAGTATTTT.